Listed below are T cell receptor beta chains from one sample, sequenced in a study of T cells after posttransplantation cyclophosphamide. Assay: immunoSEQ multiplex PCR; the TCRdb copy retains only in-frame clones and omits some. The sample has about 31,000 clones, 90% to 95% seen once. Source material: naive CD4+ T cells sorted from PBMCs. Receptors were obtained from a woman aged 55-69 years in good health, CMV-negative, and a related stem cell transplant donor. CDR3s include the opening cysteine and the closing phenylalanine or tryptophan. The order of the fields is J gene, V gene, clone size, CDR3 protein. Some rows mark clone size as missing; the rest say once, few, many or name a class of expanded clone.

TRBJ2-7 | TRBV11-2 | . | CASSTFREQYF
TRBJ1-1 | TRBV6-1 | . | CAGRQLSNTEAFF
TRBJ1-5 | TRBV5-1 | once | CASSLEGTGNQPQHF
TRBJ2-7 | TRBV9 | . | CASSVSVGESYEQYF
TRBJ1-1 | TRBV7-9 | few | CAAQGARNGNTEAFF
TRBJ1-2 | TRBV5-8 | . | CASRRGTGAYGYTF
TRBJ2-7 | TRBV7-8 | once | CASSLMVAGSYEQYF
TRBJ1-6 | TRBV28 | . | CASSLPDRGGSPLHF
TRBJ1-6 | TRBV28 | . | CASSPYPVSSGSPLHF
TRBJ1-1 | TRBV9 | . | CASSVGLGQGTEAFF
TRBJ2-5 | TRBV7-9 | . | CASSLGRGETQYF
TRBJ2-1 | TRBV2 | . | CASSVSRSGNEQFF
TRBJ1-1 | TRBV4-2 | . | CASSQDLGASTSRAFF
TRBJ2-1 | TRBV6-5 | . | CASSYAQWYNEQFF